One and the same sample provided the 12 T cell receptor beta chains below, sequenced in a study of beta chain features in type 1 diabetes. Of the isolated RNA, all was reverse transcribed, and so the sequenced material was expressed TCRB transcripts. The assay was immunoSEQ multiplex PCR, and TCRdb's table has in-frame clones only and misses some. The sample carries over 700,000 clones, roughly a sixth recorded once. The sequencing input was naive CD4+ T cells from blood. The receptors come from a woman aged 18-29 years in good health.

The chain recombines TRBV9 with TRBJ1-1; D unresolved. The CDR3 consists of 15 residues. Germline V gives CDR1 SGDLS, CDR2 YYNGEE. V lost 4 bases and J lost 1, with 14 bases in between. Here the CDR3 DNA reads TGTGCCAGCAGCCCTCTGGCAAGGACGAACACTGAAGCTTTCTTT. As protein: CASSPLARTNTEAFF.

There are a few counts of this clone. The rearrangement links TRBV5-1 to TRBJ2-3; D uncertain. The CDR3 length is 13 residues. The ends were cut back, 0 bases at V and 6 bases at J, with 8 bases in the middle. Looked up from germline, CDR1 is SGHRS and CDR2 is YFSETQ. The CDR3 sequence is CASSLASFDTQYF. The DNA for the CDR3 is TGCGCCAGCAGCTTGGCTTCTTTCGATACGCAGTATTTT.

V usage is TRBV18 and J usage is TRBJ1-1; the D gene is possibly TRBD1 (6 bases). Between the trimmed V and J ends, which lost 3 bases and 3 bases, there was a span of 20 bases. CDR1 and CDR2 (germline): KGHSH, LQKENI. The CDR3 is 17 amino acids. This chain's CDR3 is CASSPEILQGKHTEAFF. CDR3 bases: TGTGCCAGCTCACCCGAAATACTGCAGGGGAAACACACTGAAGCTTTCTTT.

This clone was counted between two and nine times. The chain joins TRBV7-3 to TRBJ2-3; D gene uncertain. The length of the CDR3 is 15 residues. Trimming took off 1 base at V and 4 bases at J, with 12 bases between the two ends. Germline V CDR1 and CDR2: SGHTA, FQGTGA. CDR3 sequence: CASSLIPNRADTQYF. DNA of the CDR3: TGTGCCAGCAGCTTAATCCCAAATCGGGCAGATACGCAGTATTTT.

The chain links TRBV10-3 to TRBJ2-7; D possibly matches TRBD1 or TRBD2 (6 bases each). V lost 3 bases and J 5 bases, leaving 17 bases between the germline ends. The CDR3 spans 15 residues. Per the germline V gene, CDR1 is ENHRY and CDR2 is SYGVKD. The CDR3 DNA reads TGTGCCATCAGTGAAACAAAGGGGGGAAGGGACGAGCAGTACTTC. It is translated as CAISETKGGRDEQYF.

A few counts support this clone. The chain links TRBV7-9 to TRBJ2-3; 8 bases are a match to TRBD2. The CDR3 is made up of 16 amino acids. V shed 6 bases, J shed 1 base, and the junction held 9 bases outside the gene matches. Germline CDR1 SEHNR, CDR2 FQNEAQ (reference sequence). The CDR3 sequence: CASSLRPTSGTDTQYF. The CDR3 DNA reads as TGTGCCAGCAGTCTCCGCCCGACTAGCGGCACAGATACGCAGTATTTT.

A few counts support this clone. The chain has TRBV5-4 and TRBJ2-5; the match to TRBD2 covers 8 bases. Germline values: CDR1 SGHNT, CDR2 YYREEE (reference sequence). CDR3 length: 15 amino acids. The V segment lost 1 base and the J segment 0 bases; nucleotides outside the gene matches: 2. CDR3 sequence reads: CASSLTSGNQETQYF. In nucleotides, the CDR3 is TGTGCCAGCAGCTTGACTAGCGGTAACCAAGAGACCCAGTACTTC. The full variable domain, completed using reference TRBV5-4 and TRBJ2-5, is ETGVTQSPTHLIKTRGQQVTLRCSSQSGHNTVSWYQQALGQGPQFIFQYYREEENGRGNFPPRFSGLQFPNYSSELNVNALELDDSALYLCASSLTSGNQETQYFGPGTRLLVL.

CDR3 nucleotides: TGTGCCAGCAGTGTCCGGCCCCCAGGGAATCGGAACACTGAAGCTTTCTTT. Protein sequence: CASSVRPPGNRNTEAFF. The chain couples TRBV2 to TRBJ1-1, with a possible D match to TRBD1 (5 bases). CDR3 size: 17 residues. V was shortened by 4 bases and J by 1 base, with 19 bases between the two germline ends. Per germline, CDR1 SNHLY and CDR2 FYNNEI.

This clone was observed a few times. At one end the junction does not follow the germline gene, possibly because of a read error. The V gene is TRBV7-9, the J gene TRBJ2-5, with D perhaps matching TRBD1 or TRBD2 (5 bases each). This CDR3 is built from 15 residues. CDR1 is SEHNR and CDR2 is FQNEAQ in the germline V gene (reference sequence). CDR3 coding DNA: TGTGCCAGCACCTTATGGAGGCAGGGCGAAGAGACCCAGTACTTC. Its translation: CASTLWRQGEETQYF.

The rearrangement uses TRBV19 and TRBJ2-2; D possibly matches TRBD1 or TRBD2 (6 bases each). CDR3 length: 16 residues. Trimming shortened V by 3 bases and J by 3 bases, and 14 bases separated the two germline ends. The germline gives CDR1 LNHDA, CDR2 SQIVND (reference sequence). The CDR3 is CASSIPGARDTGELFF. The CDR3 DNA reads as TGTGCCAGTAGTATTCCGGGGGCGCGCGACACCGGGGAGCTGTTTTTT.

The rearrangement links TRBV18 to TRBJ2-3; the D is unclear. Trimming shortened V by 5 bases and J by 2 bases, and 8 bases separated the two germline ends. This CDR3 has 13 residues. CDR1 is KGHSH and CDR2 is LQKENI in the germline V gene. The CDR3 protein is CASSSRDTDTQYF. The CDR3 nucleotides read TGTGCCAGCTCATCCCGAGACACAGATACGCAGTATTTT.

The chain uses TRBV13 and TRBJ2-3; D not resolved. V lost 2 bases and J 5 bases, leaving 8 bases between the germline ends. Germline assignment: CDR1 PRHDT and CDR2 FYEKMQ (reference sequence). This CDR3 contains 13 residues. In DNA form, the CDR3 reads TGTGCCAGCAGCTTACAGATGGGAGATACGCAGTATTTT. Protein product: CASSLQMGDTQYF.